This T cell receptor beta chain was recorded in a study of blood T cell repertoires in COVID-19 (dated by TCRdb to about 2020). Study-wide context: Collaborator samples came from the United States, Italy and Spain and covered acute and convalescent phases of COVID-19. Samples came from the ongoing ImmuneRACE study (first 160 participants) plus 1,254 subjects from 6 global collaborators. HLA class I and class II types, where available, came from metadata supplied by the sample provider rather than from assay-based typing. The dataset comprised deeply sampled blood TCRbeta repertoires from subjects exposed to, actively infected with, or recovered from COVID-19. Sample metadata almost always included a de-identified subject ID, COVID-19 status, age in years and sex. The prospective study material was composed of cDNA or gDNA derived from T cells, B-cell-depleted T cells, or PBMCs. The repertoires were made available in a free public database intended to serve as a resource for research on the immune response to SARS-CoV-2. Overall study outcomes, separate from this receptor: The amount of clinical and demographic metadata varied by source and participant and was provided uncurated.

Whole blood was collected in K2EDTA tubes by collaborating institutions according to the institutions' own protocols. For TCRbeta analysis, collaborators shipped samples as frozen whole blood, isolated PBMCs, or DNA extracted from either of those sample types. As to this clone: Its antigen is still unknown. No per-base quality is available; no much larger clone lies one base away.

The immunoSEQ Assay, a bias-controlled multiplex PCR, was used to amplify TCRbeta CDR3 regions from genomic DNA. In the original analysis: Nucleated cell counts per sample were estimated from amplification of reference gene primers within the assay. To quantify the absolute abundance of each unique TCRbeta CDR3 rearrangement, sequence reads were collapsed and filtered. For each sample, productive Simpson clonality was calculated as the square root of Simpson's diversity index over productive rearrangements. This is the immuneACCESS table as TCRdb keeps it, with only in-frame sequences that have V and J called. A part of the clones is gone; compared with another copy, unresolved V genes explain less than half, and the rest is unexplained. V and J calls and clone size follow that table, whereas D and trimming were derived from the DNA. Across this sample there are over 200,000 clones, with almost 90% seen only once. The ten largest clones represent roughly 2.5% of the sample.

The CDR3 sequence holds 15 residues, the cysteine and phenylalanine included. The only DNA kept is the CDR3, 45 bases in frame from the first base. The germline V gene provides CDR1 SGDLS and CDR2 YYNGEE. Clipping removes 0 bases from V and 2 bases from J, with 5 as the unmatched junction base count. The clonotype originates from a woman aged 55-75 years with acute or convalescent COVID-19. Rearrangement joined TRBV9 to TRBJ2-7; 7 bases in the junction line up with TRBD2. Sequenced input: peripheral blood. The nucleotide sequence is TGTGCCAGCAGCGTAGAAGCGGGACGGGCCTACGAGCAGTACTTC. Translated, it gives CASSVEAGRAYEQYF.